This TCR beta chain was sequenced during a study of OX40 agonist ivuxolimab in advanced cancers. At the level of the study: Ivuxolimab is a fully human IgG2 antibody that activates OX40 (CD134). Three patients showed partial responses: one hepatocellular carcinoma and two cutaneous melanoma cases.

This CDR3 region has 15 residues. Trimming removed 1 base at V and 1 base at J, with 10 bases between. Germline V gene sequence: CDR1 SQVTM, CDR2 ANQGSEA. Broader study findings: The study observed clonal expansion of CD4+ and CD8+ blood T cells by week 6 at 0.1 to 3.0 mg/kg.

Only in-frame clones appear in the TCRdb table, and some are missing; sequencing was by immunoSEQ multiplex PCR. The sample yields some 57,000 clones, 82% seen once. As regards this clone: Its antigen is not known.

Specimen: CD4+ or CD8+ T cells sorted from blood, collected in a trial of the OX40 agonist ivuxolimab. This sequence originates from an adult with an advanced solid tumor such as melanoma, head and neck, liver or kidney cancer. The J gene is TRBJ1-4, the V gene TRBV29-1, with D perhaps TRBD1 (5 bases). CDR3 amino acids: CSVEGFGGTNEKLFF. The CDR3 DNA sequence: TGCAGCGTTGAAGGGTTTGGGGGAACTAATGAAAAACTGTTTTTT.